Below, 21 T cell receptor beta chains from the same sample are listed, as sequenced in a study of shared clonotypes between healthy human individuals. The table came from immunoSEQ multiplex PCR; TCRdb's copy has only in-frame clones and leaves some out. The sample has roughly 500,000 clones, 70% to 80% seen once. Specimen: PBMCs. Every receptor here comes from a middle-aged woman in good health. Some clones in this sample may be carry-over from other donors' samples.

J is TRBJ2-7 and V is TRBV28; D uncertain. The V end lost 2 bases, the J end lost 2 bases, and 7 bases lay between the germline ends. The CDR3 has 13 residues. The germline V gene has CDR1 MDHEN and CDR2 SYDVKM. The CDR3 coding sequence is TGTGCCAGCAGTTTAGAGGCCCCCTACGAGCAGTACTTC. It specifies CASSLEAPYEQYF. The entire variable domain, with the rest obtained from reference TRBV28 and TRBJ2-7, is as follows: DVKVTQSSRYLVKRTGEKVFLECVQDMDHENMFWYRQDPGLGLRLIYFSYDVKMKEKGDIPEGYSVSREKKERFSLILESASTNQTSMYLCASSLEAPYEQYFGPGTRLTVT.

The chain uses TRBV11-3 and TRBJ2-1, with 7 positions matching TRBD2. Germline assignment: CDR1 SGHNT and CDR2 YENEEA. The CDR3 length is 15 residues. V lost 3 bases to trimming and J lost 1 base; unmatched junction nucleotides: 3. The CDR3 coding sequence is TGTGCCAGCAGCTTGGGGGGGATGTCCTACAATGAGCAGTTCTTC. It yields the protein CASSLGGMSYNEQFF.

This chain uses TRBV2 with TRBJ2-6; D unclear. The length of the CDR3 is 16 residues. Trimming left V 7 bases short and J 0 bases short, with 13 bases between. CDR1 SNHLY and CDR2 FYNNEI come from the germline V gene. CDR3 in amino acids: CASNLDGNSGANVLTF. The CDR3 DNA is TGTGCCAGCAATCTGGACGGAAACTCTGGGGCCAACGTCCTGACTTTC.

V gene TRBV9 combines with J gene TRBJ1-2; no firm D call. This CDR3 has 13 residues. Germline V CDR1 and CDR2: SGDLS, YYNGEE. V was shortened by 2 bases and J by 2 bases, with 7 bases between the two germline ends. Here the CDR3 DNA reads TGTGCCAGCAGCGTGAGCTTAAACTATGGCTACACCTTC. Its translation is CASSVSLNYGYTF.

This sequence joins TRBV30 and TRBJ1-1, with 7 bases lining up with TRBD1. The length of the CDR3 is 12 residues. From germline, CDR1 is GTSNPN and CDR2 SVGIG (reference sequence). The V segment lost 8 bases and the J segment 2 bases; nucleotides outside the gene matches: 5. CDR3 nucleotide sequence: TGTGCCGGAGACAGGGAAAACACTGAAGCTTTCTTT. It translates to CAGDRENTEAFF.

This chain connects TRBV18 to TRBJ2-1; the match to TRBD2 covers 13 bases. Germline V lookup: CDR1 KGHSH, CDR2 LQKENI. The junction had 3 bases not matched to a gene; V was cut back by 1 base and J by 3 bases. The CDR3 is made up of 17 amino acids. The CDR3 nucleotides read TGTGCCAGCTCACCACTGGGGACTAGCGGGGACTACAATGAGCAGTTCTTC. This codes for CASSPLGTSGDYNEQFF.

CDR3 in amino acids: CAISESGIAGGNVRQYF. The CDR3 DNA sequence: TGTGCCATCAGTGAGTCGGGGATAGCGGGAGGGAACGTGCGGCAGTACTTC. V and J are TRBV10-3 and TRBJ2-7; 11 bases match TRBD2. V lost 0 bases to trimming and J lost 9 bases; unmatched junction nucleotides: 13. The CDR3 runs to 17 residues. The germline V gene has CDR1 ENHRY and CDR2 SYGVKD.

This chain links TRBV10-3 with TRBJ2-5; 7 nucleotides line up with TRBD2. The CDR3 totals 16 residues. CDR1 is ENHRY and CDR2 is SYGVKD in the germline V gene. V was pared by 0 bases and J by 9 bases, with 13 bases of the junction left unmatched. The CDR3 loop is CAISESGRVGRGAQYF. The CDR3, as DNA: TGTGCCATCAGTGAGTCTGGTCGAGTAGGGAGGGGTGCCCAGTACTTC.

The J gene is TRBJ2-6, the V gene TRBV18, with 10 bases aligning to TRBD1. With V trimmed by 3 bases and J by 4 bases, 6 bases remained unmatched. This CDR3 has 17 amino acids. Germline CDR1 KGHSH, CDR2 LQKENI. The CDR3 DNA follows: TGTGCCAGCTCACCGACAGGGGGCGCATCCGGGGCCAACGTCCTGACTTTC. Protein: CASSPTGGASGANVLTF.

The chain has TRBV7-9 and TRBJ2-2, with D perhaps matching TRBD1 (5 bases). This CDR3 has 16 amino acids. Germline V gene sequence: CDR1 SEHNR, CDR2 FQNEAQ (reference sequence). The ends were cut back, 5 bases at V and 0 bases at J, with 13 bases in the middle. The DNA of the CDR3 is TGTGCCAGCAGCATAGAAACAGGAGCGAACACCGGGGAGCTGTTTTTT. This codes for CASSIETGANTGELFF.

This clone was observed a handful of times. The rearrangement uses TRBV27 and TRBJ1-1, with D uncertain. CDR1 is MNHEY, CDR2 SMNVEV, per germline (reference sequence). Trimming left V 6 bases short and J 4 bases short, with 21 bases between. The CDR3 is 16 residues long. The CDR3 here is CASSKGSIVGSTEAFF. CDR3 coding DNA: TGTGCCAGCAGCAAGGGAAGTATAGTGGGGAGCACTGAAGCTTTCTTT.

Remarks on this clone: At the DNA level, this CDR3 is encoded by other sequences in the same sample as well. The rearrangement uses TRBV6-5 and TRBJ2-7; 7 positions match TRBD2. Per the germline V gene, CDR1 is MNHEY and CDR2 is SVGAGI. Trimming at V came to 2 bases and at J to 4 bases, leaving 5 bases not matched to a gene. The CDR3 is made up of 14 amino acids. CDR3 sequence reads: CASSYGGRGYEQYF. The CDR3 nucleotides are TGTGCCAGCAGTTACGGCGGGAGAGGGTACGAGCAGTACTTC.

V and J are TRBV27 and TRBJ1-1; D is ambiguous. The CDR3 sequence is 13 residues long. V was cut by 1 base and J by 5 bases, with 8 bases left in between. Germline-derived CDR1 and CDR2 are MNHEY and SMNVEV (reference sequence). This chain's CDR3 is CASSLYIGTEAFF. In DNA, the CDR3 is TGTGCCAGCAGTTTATACATTGGGACTGAAGCTTTCTTT.

The rearrangement links TRBV27 to TRBJ2-3, with D perhaps TRBD2 (5 bases). V was pared by 6 bases and J by 0 bases, with 13 bases between. This CDR3 has 15 amino acids. Germline lookup yields CDR1 MNHEY and CDR2 SMNVEV (reference sequence). The CDR3 reads CASSPRRASTDTQYF. As DNA, the CDR3 is TGTGCCAGCAGCCCTCGGCGGGCCAGCACAGATACGCAGTATTTT.

The chain recombines TRBV9 with TRBJ1-4, with 9 bases identical to TRBD1. Germline V gene lookup returns CDR1 SGDLS and CDR2 YYNGEE. With 3 bases clipped from V and 7 bases from J, the junction kept 7 bases outside the gene matches. This CDR3 has 15 amino acids. CDR3 in DNA: TGTGCCAGCAGCGCTCGGACAGGGGAGGGTGAAAAACTGTTTTTT. It yields the protein CASSARTGEGEKLFF. The variable domain in full, with the rest retrieved from reference TRBV9 and TRBJ1-4, is DSGVTQTPKHLITATGQRVTLRCSPRSGDLSVYWYQQSLDQGLQFLIQYYNGEERAKGNILERFSAQQFPDLHSELNLSSLELGDSALYFCASSARTGEGEKLFFGSGTQLSVL.

This clone was detected a few times. Other DNA sequences within the sample encode an identical CDR3. The chain employs TRBV18 and TRBJ2-2, with TRBD1 matching over 7 bases. The germline V gene has CDR1 KGHSH and CDR2 LQKENI. Trimming took 3 bases from V and 4 from J; bases not matched to a gene: 5. There are 15 residues in the CDR3. CDR3 amino acids: CASSPRQGVTGELFF. The DNA for the CDR3 is TGTGCCAGCTCACCCCGACAGGGTGTCACCGGGGAGCTGTTTTTT.

This clone was detected once. The chain recombines TRBV10-3 with TRBJ2-3; D assignment may be TRBD1 or TRBD2 (5 bases each). The germline gives CDR1 ENHRY, CDR2 SYGVKD. Trimming left V 7 bases short and J 4 bases short, with 15 bases between. The CDR3 sequence is 14 residues long. The CDR3 here is CAIKGDGGPDTQYF. CDR3 DNA sequence: TGTGCCATCAAAGGGGACGGAGGCCCAGATACGCAGTATTTT.

The V call is TRBV27, the J call TRBJ2-1; unclear D gene. Trimming left V 0 bases short and J 4 bases short, with 7 bases between. The germline V gene has CDR1 MNHEY and CDR2 SMNVEV (reference sequence). This CDR3 has 14 amino acids. The CDR3 loop reads CASSLSAIYNEQFF. The CDR3 DNA follows: TGTGCCAGCAGTTTATCGGCTATTTACAATGAGCAGTTCTTC.

CDR3 in DNA: TGTGCCAGTAGTATGCGCAGGGCCCGAGAACACGAGCAGTACTTC. It encodes CASSMRRAREHEQYF. The chain links TRBV19 to TRBJ2-7, with TRBD1 as a possible D gene (5 bases). The CDR3 contains 15 residues. V was pared by 3 bases and J by 5 bases, with 17 bases between. The germline V gene encodes CDR1 LNHDA and CDR2 SQIVND (reference sequence).

The CDR3 spells CASSLESSSYEQYF. For the CDR3, the DNA is TGCGCCAGCAGCTTGGAATCGAGTTCCTACGAGCAGTACTTC. The chain employs TRBV5-1 and TRBJ2-7; D is unclear. V lost 0 bases to trimming and J lost 1 base, with 8 bases between them. Germline V gene lookup returns CDR1 SGHRS and CDR2 YFSETQ. The CDR3 spans 14 residues.

The chain joins TRBV19 to TRBJ2-2; weak D call: TRBD1 (6 bases). The germline gives CDR1 LNHDA, CDR2 SQIVND (reference sequence). The CDR3 spans 16 residues. V was trimmed by 1 base and J by 0 bases, leaving 9 bases between them. CDR3: CASSIGGLTNTGELFF. DNA for the CDR3: TGTGCCAGTAGTATAGGGGGGCTTACGAACACCGGGGAGCTGTTTTTT.